This T cell receptor beta chain was documented in a study of OX40 agonist ivuxolimab in advanced cancers. Study context: The drug used for patients, ivuxolimab, was an agonistic anti-OX40 (CD134) antibody.

Profiling relied on immunoSEQ multiplex PCR, and the TCRdb table lists in-frame clones only, not all of them. There are around 76,000 clones in the sample; around 92% occur only once, and about 9% lies in the top ten. V dropped 3 bases and J dropped 2; count of bases not matched to a gene: 9. Germline CDR1 SGHRS, CDR2 YFSETQ. The length of the CDR3 is 16 residues. This clonotype was obtained from an adult with an advanced solid tumor such as melanoma, head and neck, liver or kidney cancer. The material sequenced was CD4+ or CD8+ T cells sorted from blood, taken in a trial of the OX40 agonist ivuxolimab. The chain links TRBV5-1 to TRBJ2-7; TRBD1 aligns across 9 bases. The CDR3 spells CASSSLPGQGTYEQYF. The CDR3 DNA follows: TGCGCCAGCAGCTCTTTACCGGGACAGGGCACCTACGAGCAGTACTTC.